The source of this T cell receptor (beta chain) is a study of cytomegalovirus exposure and HLA in healthy donors. This PCR relied on a set of 60 Vbeta primers and 13 Jbeta primers. TCRdb keeps only in-frame clones here, not all; method: immunoSEQ multiplex PCR. The sample carries some 96,000 clones, 64% recorded once. Germline loops: CDR1 MDHEN, CDR2 SYDVKM. The V and J ends lost 3 bases and 6 bases respectively, with 17 bases between them. The CDR3 totals 15 residues. This clonotype originated in a man in his sixties in good health and CMV-seronegative. The V gene is TRBV28, the J gene TRBJ1-1, with D tentatively TRBD1 (6 bases). Sequencing used PBMCs. As DNA, the CDR3 is TGTGCCAGCAGTTTCCCAGGCAGGGGATTACCTGAAGCTTTCTTT. Translation: CASSFPGRGLPEAFF.